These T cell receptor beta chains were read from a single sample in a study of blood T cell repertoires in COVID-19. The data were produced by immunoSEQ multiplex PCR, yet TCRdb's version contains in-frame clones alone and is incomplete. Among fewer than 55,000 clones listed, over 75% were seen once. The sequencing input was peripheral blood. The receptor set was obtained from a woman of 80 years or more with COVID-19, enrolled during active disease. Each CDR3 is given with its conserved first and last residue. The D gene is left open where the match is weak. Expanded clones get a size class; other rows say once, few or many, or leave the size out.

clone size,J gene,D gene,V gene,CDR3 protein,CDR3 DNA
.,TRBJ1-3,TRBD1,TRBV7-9,CASSTGDLSGNTIYF,TGTGCCAGCAGCACAGGGGATCTCTCTGGAAACACCATATATTTT
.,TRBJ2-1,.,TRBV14,CASSQLSVPYNEQFF,TGTGCCAGCAGCCAACTGTCAGTCCCCTACAATGAGCAGTTCTTC
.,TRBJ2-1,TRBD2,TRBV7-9,CASSLARSGGFVEQFF,TGTGCCAGCAGCTTAGCGCGGTCGGGAGGGTTTGTTGAGCAGTTCTTC
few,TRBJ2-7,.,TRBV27,CASSLFRSYEQYF,TGTGCCAGCAGTTTATTCCGGTCCTACGAGCAGTACTTC
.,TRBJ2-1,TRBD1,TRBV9,CASTRQGGGSYNEQFF,TGTGCCAGCACCCGACAGGGGGGAGGGTCCTACAATGAGCAGTTCTTC
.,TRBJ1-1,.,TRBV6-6,CASSYLAGNEAFF,TGTGCCAGCAGTTACTTGGCAGGGAATGAAGCTTTCTTT
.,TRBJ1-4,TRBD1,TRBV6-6,CASSSTGGSTNEKLFF,TGTGCCAGCAGTTCTACAGGGGGTTCGACTAATGAAAAACTGTTTTTT
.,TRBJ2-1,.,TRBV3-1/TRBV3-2,CASSQQGGNEQFF,TGTGCCAGCAGTCAACAGGGAGGGAATGAGCAGTTCTTC
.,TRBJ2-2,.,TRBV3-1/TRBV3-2,CASSQTGTFHTGELFF,TGTGCCAGCAGCCAAACCGGGACTTTTCACACCGGGGAGCTGTTTTTT
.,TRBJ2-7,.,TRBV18,CASSPAARAAYEQYF,TGTGCCAGCTCACCCGCCGCCAGGGCAGCCTACGAGCAGTACTTC
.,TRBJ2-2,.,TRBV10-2,CASSSLGQSTGELFF,TGCGCCAGCAGTTCCCTTGGACAGTCCACCGGGGAGCTGTTTTTT
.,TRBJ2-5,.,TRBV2,CASNRQAGSQETQYF,TGTGCCAGCAACCGGCAGGCGGGGAGCCAAGAGACCCAGTACTTC
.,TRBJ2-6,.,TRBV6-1,CASSGQPLSGANVLTF,TGTGCCAGCAGTGGACAGCCCCTCTCTGGGGCCAACGTCCTGACTTTC
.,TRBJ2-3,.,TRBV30,CAWSVSYTDTQYF,TGTGCCTGGAGTGTGAGTTATACAGATACGCAGTATTTT
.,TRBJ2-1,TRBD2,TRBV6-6,CASSTGTSGGYNEQFF,TGTGCCAGCAGCACAGGGACTAGCGGGGGCTACAATGAGCAGTTCTTC
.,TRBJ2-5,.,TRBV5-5,CASSLVGGTGETQYF,TGTGCCAGCAGCTTGGTTGGGGGGACGGGAGAGACCCAGTACTTC
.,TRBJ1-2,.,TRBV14,CASSQDQVTGYTF,TGTGCCAGCAGCCAAGATCAGGTGACTGGCTACACCTTC
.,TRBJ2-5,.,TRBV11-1,CASSLGQLLQETQYF,TGTGCCAGCAGCTTAGGACAGCTCCTTCAAGAGACCCAGTACTTC
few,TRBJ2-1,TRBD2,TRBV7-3,CASSLSGGRSYNEQFF,TGTGCCAGCAGCTTAAGTGGCGGGAGGTCCTACAATGAGCAGTTCTTC
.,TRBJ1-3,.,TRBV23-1,CASSPFRGNTIYF,TGCGCCAGCAGTCCCTTTAGAGGAAACACCATATATTTT
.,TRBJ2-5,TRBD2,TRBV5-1,CASSLVLAGTPAGETQYF,TGCGCCAGCAGCTTGGTGCTAGCGGGAACCCCCGCTGGAGAGACCCAGTACTTC
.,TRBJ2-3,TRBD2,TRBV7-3,CASSSLGSGSTDTQYF,TGTGCCAGCAGCTCCTTGGGTAGCGGGAGCACAGATACGCAGTATTTT
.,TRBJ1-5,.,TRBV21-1,CASSSRGTEGRLRNQPQHF,TGTGCCAGCAGCAGCCGAGGGACAGAGGGACGGTTACGGAATCAGCCCCAGCATTTT
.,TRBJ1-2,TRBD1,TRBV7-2,CASSPQGATGYTF,TGTGCCAGCAGCCCTCAGGGGGCCACGGGCTACACCTTC